One sample yielded the 10 T cell receptor beta chains listed below, sequenced in a study of shared clonotypes between healthy human individuals. Data came from immunoSEQ multiplex PCR; TCRdb stores just in-frame clones and leaves some out. Among over a million clones listed, roughly 70% were seen once. The sample was memory CD4+ T cells sorted from blood. Specified subset: CD45RA-negative fraction. Receptors originate from a man aged 18 to 30 in good health.

The V and J genes are TRBV7-6 and TRBJ2-7, with TRBD2 matching 12 bases. Trimming took 1 base from V and 3 from J; bases not matched to a gene: 1. Per germline, CDR1 SGHVS and CDR2 FNYEAQ. The CDR3 has 15 residues. The CDR3 is CASSLETSGSYEQYF. Here the CDR3 DNA reads TGTGCCAGCAGCTTAGAGACTAGCGGGAGCTACGAGCAGTACTTC. Using reference TRBV7-6 and TRBJ2-7 for the parts outside the CDR3, the full variable domain is GAGVSQSPRYKVTKRGQDVALRCDPISGHVSLYWYRQALGQGPEFLTYFNYEAQQDKSGLPNDRFSAERPEGSISTLTIQRTEQRDSAMYRCASSLETSGSYEQYFGPGTRLTVT.

The chain carries TRBV15 and TRBJ2-5; 12 positions match TRBD1. Germline V gene data show CDR1 as LNHNV and CDR2 as YYDKDF (reference sequence). With V trimmed by 0 bases and J by 5 bases, 10 bases remained unmatched. The CDR3 consists of 18 residues. The CDR3 nucleotides read TGTGCCACCAGCAGAGATTCTCCGGGACAGGGGGCGGCGGAGACCCAGTACTTC. Translation gives CATSRDSPGQGAAETQYF. Full variable domain (missing parts from reference TRBV15 and TRBJ2-5): DAMVIQNPRYQVTQFGKPVTLSCSQTLNHNVMYWYQQKSSQAPKLLFHYYDKDFNNEADTPDNFQSRRPNTSFCFLDIRSPGLGDTAMYLCATSRDSPGQGAAETQYFGPGTRLLVL.

The chain combines TRBV28 with TRBJ1-1; D not certain. Between the trimmed V and J ends, which lost 10 bases and 4 bases, there was a span of 16 bases. The germline V gene has CDR1 MDHEN and CDR2 SYDVKM. The CDR3 has 13 residues. CDR3 nucleotide sequence: TGTGCCACCGCCCGATTTGGGCCCACTGAAGCTTTCTTT. Protein: CATARFGPTEAFF.

Concerning this clone itself: A much larger clonotype is one base distant, so this may be a read error. Other DNA sequences in the same sample also yield this CDR3. This sequence joins TRBV7-2 and TRBJ1-6; 8 nucleotides agree with TRBD1. Losses at the gene ends were 3 bases for V and 7 bases for J; bases not matched to a gene: 2. CDR1 is SGHTA and CDR2 is FQGNSA in the germline V gene. CDR3 length: 14 amino acids. The CDR3 nucleotides are TGTGCCAGCAGCTTTCAGGGGGCGAATTCACCCCTCCACTTT. Amino acids: CASSFQGANSPLHF.

The rearrangement links TRBV2 to TRBJ1-1, with D tentatively TRBD1 (6 bases). V shed 2 bases and J shed 1 base, with 11 bases lying between them. The length of the CDR3 is 15 residues. Germline loops: CDR1 SNHLY, CDR2 FYNNEI. Here the CDR3 reads CASSELGHANTEAFF. DNA for the CDR3: TGTGCCAGCAGTGAACTGGGACACGCGAACACTGAAGCTTTCTTT.

This clone showed up just a few times. V gene TRBV6-6 combines with J gene TRBJ1-6, with D perhaps matching TRBD1 (6 bases). The V and J ends lost 0 bases and 14 bases respectively, with 11 bases between them. In germline, CDR1 is MNHNY, CDR2 SVGAGI (reference sequence). CDR3 length equals 13 residues. DNA for the CDR3: TGTGCCAGCAGTTACTCTGGGGGCCTCACCCTCCACTTT. This sequence encodes CASSYSGGLTLHF.

The chain uses TRBV7-9 and TRBJ2-7; no firm D call. Between the trimmed V and J ends, which lost 3 bases and 0 bases, there was a span of 9 bases. The CDR3 has 14 residues. Germline lookup yields CDR1 SEHNR and CDR2 FQNEAQ (reference sequence). The CDR3 sequence is CASSLEQLSYEQYF. CDR3 DNA sequence: TGTGCCAGCAGCTTGGAACAGCTCTCCTACGAGCAGTACTTC.

The V call is TRBV11-2, the J call TRBJ1-1, with D tentatively TRBD1 (5 bases). Trimming left V 1 base short and J 1 base short, with 16 bases between. CDR3 length: 17 residues. Germline V gene data show CDR1 as SGHAT and CDR2 as FQNNGV. This CDR3 is CASSLGRWGESNTEAFF. Here the CDR3 DNA reads TGTGCCAGCAGCTTAGGAAGGTGGGGCGAGTCGAACACTGAAGCTTTCTTT.

This chain uses TRBV11-2 with TRBJ2-5; D possibly corresponds to TRBD2 (6 bases). The CDR3 is 16 residues long. The V end lost 5 bases, the J end lost 1 base, and 17 bases lay between the germline ends. In germline, CDR1 is SGHAT, CDR2 FQNNGV. The CDR3 sequence: CASSPGVSGSQETQYF. CDR3 bases: TGTGCCAGCAGCCCCGGGGTTAGCGGATCCCAAGAGACCCAGTACTTC.

For the CDR3, the DNA is TGTGCCAGCATGCGGGGGGTTCTTCGTGGGGAGACCCAGTACTTC. This translates into CASMRGVLRGETQYF. The chain is built from TRBV5-6 and TRBJ2-5; 8 bases are a match to TRBD2. Germline CDR1 reads SGHDT; CDR2 reads YYEEEE. V lost 6 bases, J lost 5 bases, and 12 bases stayed unmatched. The CDR3 length is 15 residues.